This entry lists 15 T cell receptor beta chains sequenced from one sample in a study of PD-1 blockade in classical Hodgkin lymphoma. Clones were sequenced by immunoSEQ multiplex PCR, and TCRdb holds only the in-frame ones, with some missing. The sample holds under 25,000 clones, around 84% seen once. The time point: cycle 4 day 1 (C4D1), after 6 weeks of nivolumab. Every patient had relapsed following autologous stem cell transplantation, and cohorts differed in brentuximab vedotin exposure. Sequenced material: peripheral blood mononuclear cells (PBMCs), taken before the fourth cycle of nivolumab. The origin of the receptors is a human donor with classical Hodgkin lymphoma.

This chain joins TRBV30 and TRBJ1-5, with D possibly matching TRBD1 (6 bases). The CDR3 sequence is 13 residues long. Germline CDR1 is GTSNPN and CDR2 is SVGIG (reference sequence). V lost 5 bases, J lost 3 bases, and 11 bases lay in between. CDR3 residues: CAWGQTFNQPQHF. CDR3 in DNA: TGTGCCTGGGGACAGACATTCAATCAGCCCCAGCATTTT.

The chain couples TRBV14 to TRBJ2-7; D call uncertain. CDR3 length: 15 amino acids. Trimming pared 1 base from V and 2 bases from J, leaving 12 bases between. Germline CDR1 reads SGHDN; CDR2 reads FVKESK. The CDR3 bases are TGTGCCAGCAGCCAAGGCCCAGGCGGTACCTACGAGCAGTACTTC. It yields the protein CASSQGPGGTYEQYF.

The rearrangement links TRBV28 to TRBJ2-1; maybe TRBD2 (5 bases). Germline values: CDR1 MDHEN, CDR2 SYDVKM. This CDR3 is built from 15 residues. V was cut by 8 bases and J by 3 bases, with 17 bases left in between. The CDR3 loop reads CASSSGSPLYNEQFF. The CDR3 DNA sequence: TGTGCCAGCTCCTCGGGAAGTCCCCTCTACAATGAGCAGTTCTTC.

Turning to this clone: One end of the junction is discordant with germline, which a read error may explain. The gene calls are TRBV7-7 and TRBJ2-5, with 8 positions matching TRBD1. The better agreement between TRBJ2-7 and the DNA end casts doubt on the J call. Germline CDR1 is SSHAT and CDR2 is FNYEAQ (reference sequence). This CDR3 comprises 15 residues. The CDR3 sequence is CASSLGAGGGYEQYF. CDR3 in DNA: TGTGCTAGCAGCTTAGGGGCAGGGGGCGGATACGAGCAGTACTTC.

The rearrangement uses TRBV7-9 and TRBJ2-5, with D perhaps given as TRBD1 or TRBD2 (5 bases each). Trimming took 3 bases from V and 2 from J, leaving 10 bases between them. CDR1 is SEHNR, CDR2 FQNEAQ, per germline (reference sequence). CDR3 length equals 14 residues. CDR3 residues: CASSFTGAQETQYF. The CDR3 coding sequence is TGTGCCAGCAGCTTTACCGGGGCTCAAGAGACCCAGTACTTC.

J is TRBJ2-7 and V is TRBV13; no firm D call. With 5 bases removed from V and 6 bases from J, the gap between germline ends came to 11 bases. This CDR3 spans 12 amino acids. Germline V CDR1 and CDR2: PRHDT, FYEKMQ (reference sequence). In DNA, the CDR3 is TGTGCCAGCAGCCCCCCGATAGGCGAGCAGTACTTC. Its protein product is CASSPPIGEQYF.

The CDR3 region has the DNA TGTGCCAGCAGCCCCAAGGACAGTGCCACAGATACGCAGTATTTT. It translates to CASSPKDSATDTQYF. This chain joins TRBV7-9 and TRBJ2-3, with TRBD1 as a possible D gene (6 bases). Germline assignment: CDR1 SEHNR and CDR2 FQNEAQ (reference sequence). V was pared by 5 bases and J by 2 bases, with 14 bases between. The CDR3 has 15 residues.

V and J are TRBV14 and TRBJ2-3; D ambiguous. Looked up from germline, CDR1 is SGHDN and CDR2 is FVKESK. Trimming left V 1 base short and J 6 bases short, with 17 bases between. CDR3 size: 16 residues. DNA for the CDR3: TGTGCCAGCAGCCAAGGGTTAATATGGGGTACCGATACGCAGTATTTT. This sequence encodes CASSQGLIWGTDTQYF.

This clone was recorded once. This rearrangement joins TRBV5-1 to TRBJ2-1; 11 nucleotides match TRBD2. Germline CDR1 reads SGHRS; CDR2 reads YFSETQ. J was trimmed by 4 bases and V by 0 bases; bases with no gene match: 3. The CDR3 is 16 residues long. CDR3 residues: CASSLEGLAGYNEQFF. As DNA, the CDR3 is TGCGCCAGCAGCTTGGAAGGACTAGCGGGTTACAATGAGCAGTTCTTC.

J is TRBJ1-6 and V is TRBV9; the D is unclear. Germline V gene lookup returns CDR1 SGDLS and CDR2 YYNGEE. V was pared by 0 bases and J by 7 bases, with 14 bases between. The CDR3 is made up of 16 amino acids. The CDR3: CASSVGAEWKNSPLHF. The CDR3 coding sequence is TGTGCCAGCAGCGTAGGGGCAGAGTGGAAGAATTCACCCCTCCACTTT.

The genes are TRBV6-1 and TRBJ2-1; D ambiguous. The CDR3 has 14 residues. Trimming cost V 6 bases and J 2 bases, with 11 bases left between them. The germline gives CDR1 MNHNS, CDR2 SASEGT. CDR3 amino acids: CASSGELAYNEQFF. The CDR3, as DNA: TGTGCCAGCAGCGGTGAGCTAGCCTACAATGAGCAGTTCTTC.

A remark on this clone: One end of the junction does not line up with germline, which may come from a read error. The chain joins TRBV5-1 to TRBJ1-2, with TRBD1 matching 7 bases. Germline CDR1 SGHRS, CDR2 YFSETQ. The CDR3 is made up of 13 amino acids. CDR3 region: CASSTMTGMTDHF. The DNA for the CDR3 is TGCGCCAGCAGCACCATGACAGGGATGACGGATCACTTC.

This clone appeared a single time. The J gene is TRBJ1-2, the V gene TRBV6-1; D unresolved. Germline lookup yields CDR1 MNHNS and CDR2 SASEGT. There are 13 residues in the CDR3. Trimming stripped 3 bases from V and 4 bases from J, with 9 bases between. The CDR3 DNA reads TGTGCCAGCAGTGAGTTGGGATCCTATGGCTACACCTTC. It specifies CASSELGSYGYTF.

The CDR3 loop reads CASRAGTGELFF. The CDR3 DNA sequence: TGTGCCAGCAGAGCGGGGACCGGGGAGCTGTTTTTT. The V gene is TRBV6-5, the J gene TRBJ2-2; 7 bases fit TRBD2. From germline, CDR1 is MNHEY and CDR2 SVGAGI. This CDR3 contains 12 residues. V dropped 6 bases and J dropped 5; count of bases not matched to a gene: 0.

This clone was seen only once. The J gene is TRBJ2-3, the V gene TRBV2; the D gene is possibly TRBD1 (5 bases). The CDR3 has 16 amino acids. Trimming left V 6 bases short and J 1 base short, with 17 bases between. Germline CDR1 is SNHLY and CDR2 is FYNNEI. The chain's CDR3 is CASSYPGYSRTDTQYF. In nucleotides, the CDR3 is TGTGCCAGCAGCTATCCAGGGTATTCTCGCACAGATACGCAGTATTTT.